Listed below are T cell receptor beta chains from one sample, sequenced in a study of neurological immune-mediated disorders. TCRdb ran MiXCR on the 5' RACE reads and lists one entry per CDR3 protein. Here the sample spans over 70,000 distinct CDR3 sequences, roughly a tenth being singletons. The specimen sequenced was PBMCs. The origin of the receptors is a man aged 30 to 45 in good health. The CDR3 runs from the conserved cysteine through the conserved F or W. Each record gives: D gene, J gene, clone size, V gene, CDR3 length, CDR3 protein, CDR3 DNA. The D gene is left open where the match is weak. Clone size is not always given. Where it is, it says once, few, many or a class for expanded clones.

TRBD1,TRBJ1-5,many,TRBV7-8,13,CASSGQGNQPQHF,TGTGCCAGCAGCGGACAGGGAAATCAGCCCCAGCATTTT
-,TRBJ1-1,-,TRBV5-5,15,CASSLANGQGTEAFF,TGTGCCAGCAGCTTGGCCAATGGGCAGGGCACTGAAGCTTTCTTT
-,TRBJ1-2,few,TRBV27,14,CASSPYSGLDGYTF,TGTGCCAGCAGTCCCTATTCGGGGTTGGATGGCTACACCTTC
-,TRBJ1-5,many,TRBV27,13,CASSQGHYQPQHF,TGTGCCAGCAGTCAGGGACATTATCAGCCCCAGCATTTT
-,TRBJ1-4,many,TRBV5-5,14,CASSFGWEDEKLFF,TGTGCCAGCAGCTTCGGTTGGGAGGATGAAAAACTGTTTTTT
-,TRBJ2-3,many,TRBV5-6,16,CASSFSGGGAKDTQYF,TGTGCCAGCAGCTTTTCCGGTGGGGGAGCCAAAGATACGCAGTATTTT
-,TRBJ2-5,many,TRBV20-1,13,CSARVAGRETQYF,TGCAGTGCTAGAGTAGCAGGCCGGGAGACCCAGTACTTC
-,TRBJ2-5,-,TRBV7-9,14,CASSSRRTRETQYF,TGTGCCAGCAGCTCTAGGAGGACGCGGGAGACCCAGTACTTC
TRBD2,TRBJ2-7,many,TRBV24-1,14,CATSDRGVGYEQYF,TGTGCCACCAGTGATCGGGGGGTCGGCTACGAGCAGTACTTC
-,TRBJ2-1,many,TRBV20-1,13,CSPETDSYNEQFF,TGCAGCCCCGAGACGGACTCCTACAATGAGCAGTTCTTC
TRBD1,TRBJ1-1,many,TRBV19,14,CASSEDRGRTEAFF,TGTGCCAGTAGTGAGGACAGGGGGAGGACTGAAGCTTTCTTT
-,TRBJ2-1,few,TRBV5-1,13,CASSLLPGDEQFF,TGCGCCAGCAGCTTGTTGCCGGGCGATGAGCAGTTCTTC
-,TRBJ1-6,many,TRBV10-3,13,CAIHGTRNSPLHF,TGTGCCATCCACGGGACTCGGAATTCACCCCTCCACTTT
-,TRBJ2-2,many,TRBV25-1,14,CASSAFLGAGELFF,TGTGCCAGCAGCGCGTTTCTAGGTGCCGGGGAGCTGTTTTTT
TRBD2,TRBJ2-5,-,TRBV6-6,17,CASSSGTSGVGPETQYF,TGTGCCAGCAGTAGCGGGACTAGCGGGGTTGGGCCAGAGACCCAGTACTTC
-,TRBJ2-3,many,TRBV14,13,CASSQDTIDTQYF,TGTGCCAGCAGCCAAGATACGATTGATACGCAGTATTTT
TRBD2,TRBJ2-1,-,TRBV3-1,15,CASIQLAGTGNEQFF,TGTGCCAGTATCCAATTAGCGGGGACCGGCAATGAGCAGTTCTTC
-,TRBJ1-2,many,TRBV5-1,16,CASSLWQADSSMACTF,TGCGCCAGCAGCTTGTGGCAGGCGGATTCCTCTATGGCTTGCACCTTC
-,TRBJ1-2,-,TRBV6-5,15,CASSYTRRGNYGYTF,TGTGCCAGCAGTTATACCCGGCGAGGGAACTATGGCTACACCTTC
TRBD2,TRBJ2-1,many,TRBV7-9,16,CASSLGLLAEGGEQFF,TGTGCCAGCAGCTTAGGACTACTAGCGGAAGGGGGTGAGCAGTTCTTC
-,TRBJ1-1,many,TRBV20-1,17,CSARVPAYQGMNTEAFF,TGCAGTGCTAGAGTGCCAGCCTACCAGGGGATGAACACTGAAGCTTTCTTT
-,TRBJ2-1,many,TRBV7-9,17,CASSSSFSASSYNEQFF,TGTGCCAGCAGCTCATCCTTTAGCGCTAGCTCCTACAATGAGCAGTTCTTC
-,TRBJ2-1,-,TRBV18,12,CASSKRPDEQFF,TGTGCCAGCTCAAAACGTCCGGATGAGCAGTTCTTC
-,TRBJ2-3,many,TRBV20-1,12,CSATILADTQYF,TGCAGTGCTACCATTCTAGCAGATACGCAGTATTTT
TRBD1,TRBJ1-5,many,TRBV5-1,17,CASSAGTGDYGNQPQHF,TGCGCCAGCAGCGCCGGGACAGGGGATTATGGCAATCAGCCCCAGCATTTT
TRBD2,TRBJ2-1,few,TRBV12-3/TRBV12-4,15,CASSFDAGAYNEQFF,TGTGCCAGCAGTTTCGATGCGGGGGCCTACAATGAGCAGTTCTTC
-,TRBJ2-7,many,TRBV20-1,14,CSAELQDSSYEQYF,TGCAGTGCGGAACTACAGGATAGCTCCTACGAGCAGTACTTC
TRBD1,TRBJ2-2,many,TRBV2,14,CASRGQGHTGELFF,TGTGCCAGCAGGGGACAGGGGCACACCGGGGAGCTGTTTTTT
-,TRBJ2-2,many,TRBV5-1,12,CASSSPGGELFF,TGCGCCAGCAGCTCCCCAGGCGGGGAGCTGTTTTTT
-,TRBJ2-1,-,TRBV20-1,14,CSCRGLTDYNEQFF,TGCAGTTGCCGGGGCCTGACCGATTACAATGAGCAGTTCTTC
-,TRBJ2-3,many,TRBV29-1,14,CSSSARTGTDTQYF,TGCAGCTCATCGGCCAGGACTGGCACAGATACGCAGTATTTT
-,TRBJ2-5,many,TRBV11-2,12,CASSIYLETQYF,TGTGCCAGCAGCATCTACCTAGAGACCCAGTACTTC
-,TRBJ2-3,-,TRBV20-1,13,CSARVQDTDTQYF,TGCAGTGCTAGAGTGCAGGACACAGATACGCAGTATTTT
-,TRBJ1-5,many,TRBV28,16,CASSWSPGTVNQPQHF,TGTGCCAGCAGTTGGTCCCCCGGGACTGTTAATCAGCCCCAGCATTTT
-,TRBJ2-3,many,TRBV20-1,17,CSARGPSASSSTDTQYF,TGCAGTGCTAGAGGGCCTTCAGCGTCCTCTAGCACAGATACGCAGTATTTT
-,TRBJ2-2,-,TRBV29-1,15,CSVDTGRANTGELFF,TGCAGCGTCGATACTGGCAGGGCGAACACCGGGGAGCTGTTTTTT
-,TRBJ2-7,many,TRBV6-1,13,CASSDDSFYEQYF,TGTGCCAGCAGTGACGACAGCTTCTACGAGCAGTACTTC
TRBD1,TRBJ1-2,-,TRBV5-6,15,CASSLAWTGSYGYTF,TGTGCCAGCAGCTTGGCTTGGACAGGTTCCTATGGTTACACCTTC
TRBD1,TRBJ2-7,many,TRBV29-1,15,CSVEGSGTESYEQYF,TGCAGCGTTGAGGGATCCGGGACAGAGTCCTACGAGCAGTACTTC
-,TRBJ1-6,-,TRBV12-3/TRBV12-4,14,CASSLTGFNSPLHF,TGTGCCAGCAGTTTAACAGGGTTCAATTCACCCCTCCACTTT
TRBD1,TRBJ2-2,many,TRBV10-3,18,CAISQTGTASLNTGELFF,TGTGCCATCAGCCAGACCGGGACAGCCAGCTTGAACACCGGGGAGCTGTTTTTT
-,TRBJ1-2,many,TRBV5-1,15,CASSLVGGGRDGYTF,TGCGCCAGCAGCTTGGTCGGGGGGGGAAGAGATGGCTACACCTTC
TRBD1,TRBJ1-2,many,TRBV11-2,16,CASSLLLGQGISGYTF,TGTGCCAGCAGCTTACTACTTGGACAGGGAATTTCTGGCTACACCTTC
-,TRBJ2-6,many,TRBV20-1,19,CSARDNRFLSRSGANVLTF,TGCAGTGCTAGAGACAACCGATTTCTGTCTCGCTCTGGGGCCAACGTCCTGACTTTC
-,TRBJ2-7,many,TRBV25-1,13,CASTPGHLYEQYF,TGTGCCAGCACCCCGGGACATCTCTACGAGCAGTACTTC
TRBD2,TRBJ2-5,many,TRBV19,15,CASSIISSGSETQYF,TGTGCCAGTAGTATAATTTCCAGCGGGAGTGAGACCCAGTACTTC
TRBD2,TRBJ2-2,many,TRBV7-2,14,CASSRTSGNRELFF,TGTGCCAGCAGCCGGACTAGCGGAAACCGGGAGCTGTTTTTT
TRBD1,TRBJ1-1,many,TRBV5-1,14,CASSAAGTEIEAFF,TGCGCCAGCAGCGCCGCCGGGACAGAGATTGAAGCTTTCTTT
-,TRBJ2-5,many,TRBV11-2,16,CASSLVPGLRGETQYF,TGTGCCAGCAGCTTAGTCCCCGGGCTTCGGGGAGAGACCCAGTACTTC
-,TRBJ1-1,many,TRBV29-1,13,CSVGQHWYTEAFF,TGCAGCGTCGGACAGCACTGGTACACTGAAGCTTTCTTT
-,TRBJ2-5,many,TRBV7-3,16,CASSLGPLGFQETQYF,TGTGCCAGCAGCTTAGGGCCCCTCGGGTTCCAAGAGACCCAGTACTTC
-,TRBJ2-3,many,TRBV28,15,CASSYLGGRPDTQYF,TGTGCCAGCAGTTACCTAGGGGGGCGGCCAGATACGCAGTATTTT
TRBD2,TRBJ2-5,many,TRBV4-1,18,CASSQYLGRETPQETQYF,TGCGCCAGCAGCCAGTACCTGGGGCGGGAGACCCCCCAAGAGACCCAGTACTTC
-,TRBJ2-7,many,TRBV6-2/TRBV6-3,9,CAIPYEQYF,TGTGCCATTCCCTACGAGCAGTACTTC
-,TRBJ2-1,-,TRBV6-4,13,CASSVGDHNEQFF,TGTGCCAGTAGTGTGGGGGACCACAATGAGCAGTTCTTC
-,TRBJ2-7,many,TRBV29-1,14,CSVTPMGRTYEQYF,TGCAGCGTTACTCCTATGGGGAGAACCTACGAGCAGTACTTC
TRBD1,TRBJ1-2,many,TRBV12-3/TRBV12-4,12,CASQDREGGYTF,TGTGCCAGCCAGGACAGGGAGGGTGGCTACACCTTC
-,TRBJ1-2,many,TRBV5-6,13,CASSQGLNYGYTF,TGTGCCAGCAGCCAGGGTTTGAACTATGGCTACACCTTC